Listed here is a single T cell receptor beta chain. The data were taken from a study of identical twins' blood T cells. MiXCR was run by TCRdb on the 5' RACE reads, yielding one entry per CDR3 protein. In the table there are roughly 340,000 distinct CDR3 sequences, roughly 27% of which are singletons. The CDR3 length is 13 residues. Trimming left V 4 bases short and J 5 bases short, with 11 bases between. Germline V lookup: CDR1 MNHEY, CDR2 SVGAGI. V is TRBV6-5 and J is TRBJ2-5; D not resolved. Sequences were obtained from PBMCs. The source of this sequence is a woman aged 18-49 years in good health. CDR3 nucleotide sequence: TGTGCCAGCAGTTCCCCGCCGTCTGAGACCCAGTACTTC. Protein: CASSSPPSETQYF.